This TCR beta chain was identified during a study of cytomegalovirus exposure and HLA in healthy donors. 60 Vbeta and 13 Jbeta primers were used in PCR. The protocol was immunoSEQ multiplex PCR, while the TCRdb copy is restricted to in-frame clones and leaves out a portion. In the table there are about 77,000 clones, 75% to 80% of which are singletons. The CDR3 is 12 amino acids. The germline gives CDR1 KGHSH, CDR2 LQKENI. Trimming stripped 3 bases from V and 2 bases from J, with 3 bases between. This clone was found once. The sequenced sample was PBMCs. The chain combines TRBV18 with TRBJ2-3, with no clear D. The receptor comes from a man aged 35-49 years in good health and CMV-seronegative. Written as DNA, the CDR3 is TGTGCCAGCTCACCCTTCACAGATACGCAGTATTTT. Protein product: CASSPFTDTQYF.